Below are 13 T cell receptor beta chains sequenced from a single sample in a study of human T cells and chemical hapten exposure. TCRdb reprocessed the RACE reads with MiXCR, giving one entry per CDR3 protein. The sample lists approximately 260,000 distinct CDR3 sequences; more than 6.5% were seen once. The time point: pre-sensitization, week 0. The treatment is: therapeutic diphenylcyclopropenone sensitization with weekly scalp DPC. Sequences were derived from whole blood, sampled in connection with sensitization to the hapten diphenylcyclopropenone (DPC). These receptors came from a woman in her forties with alopecia areata. Some clones in this sample may be carry-over from other donors' samples.

This clonotype occurred many times. The CDR3 loop reads CASSRTRQGPTEAFF. The CDR3 nucleotides are TGTGCCAGCAGCCGCACAAGACAGGGGCCGACTGAAGCTTTCTTT. This sequence joins TRBV6-5 and TRBJ1-1, with 8 bases identical to TRBD1. Trimming removed 6 bases from V and 5 bases from J; junction bases left unmatched: 11. The V gene's germline CDR1 is MNHEY and CDR2 SVGAGI. The CDR3 has 15 residues.

This clonotype was found a few times. This chain uses TRBV24-1 with TRBJ2-5; D uncertain. V lost 5 bases to trimming and J lost 3 bases, with 9 bases between them. CDR1 and CDR2 from the germline V gene are KGHDR and SFDVKD. The CDR3 covers 13 residues. The CDR3 DNA reads as TGTGCCACCAGTGGATCCTACGAAGAGACCCAGTACTTC. The encoded protein is CATSGSYEETQYF.

This chain uses TRBV10-3 with TRBJ2-1; D is tentatively TRBD1 or TRBD2 (5 bases each). The CDR3 runs 13 residues. Trimming left V 5 bases short and J 5 bases short, with 10 bases between. The germline V gene encodes CDR1 ENHRY and CDR2 SYGVKD. CDR3 residues: CAISWDGNNEQFF. DNA of the CDR3: TGTGCCATCAGTTGGGACGGCAACAATGAGCAGTTCTTC.

The sample holds a few counts of this clonotype. This sequence joins TRBV20-1 and TRBJ2-1, with a tentative D call TRBD2 (6 bases). From germline, CDR1 is DFQATT and CDR2 SNEGSKA (reference sequence). V was pared by 5 bases and J by 0 bases, with 11 bases between. The CDR3 is made up of 14 amino acids. CDR3 protein: CSALALSSYNEQFF. DNA for the CDR3: TGCAGTGCTCTAGCGCTAAGCTCCTACAATGAGCAGTTCTTC.

This clonotype was observed a handful of times. The genes are TRBV6-6 and TRBJ1-2; 8 nucleotides align to TRBD1. CDR1 and CDR2 (germline): MNHNY, SVGAGI (reference sequence). CDR3 length: 14 amino acids. V shed 5 bases, J shed 2 bases, and the junction held 4 bases outside the gene matches. The CDR3 nucleotides are TGTGCCAGCAGTCGCAGGACAGGGAACTATGGCTACACCTTC. This codes for CASSRRTGNYGYTF.

This clonotype was seen repeatedly, ten times or more. V and J are TRBV4-3 and TRBJ2-1; 12 nucleotides line up with TRBD2. Germline values: CDR1 LGHNA, CDR2 YSLEER. V lost 4 bases and J lost 1; bases outside the gene matches: 5. This CDR3 has 17 residues. The CDR3 loop is CASSLGLAGSSYNEQFF. The DNA of the CDR3 is TGCGCCAGCAGCCTGGGACTAGCGGGCAGTTCCTACAATGAGCAGTTCTTC.

The sample holds a few counts of this clonotype. This rearrangement joins TRBV5-1 to TRBJ1-1; unclear D gene. V dropped 8 bases and J dropped 0 bases, with 11 bases sitting between them. Germline loops: CDR1 SGHRS, CDR2 YFSETQ. This CDR3 is 13 amino acids long. The CDR3 coding sequence is TGCGCCAGTAGGGAAAGGGTGAACACTGAAGCTTTCTTT. Amino acids: CASRERVNTEAFF.

This clonotype was counted many times. CDR3 in amino acids: CASSFYRNFYEQYF. The CDR3 nucleotides are TGTGCCAGCAGTTTCTACAGGAATTTTTACGAGCAGTACTTC. This chain connects TRBV28 to TRBJ2-7; weak D call: TRBD1 (5 bases). This CDR3 comprises 14 residues. Trimming left V 3 bases short and J 4 bases short, with 13 bases between. Germline V lookup: CDR1 MDHEN, CDR2 SYDVKM.

The chain couples TRBV4-2 to TRBJ1-1; D might be TRBD1 (5 bases). The V gene lost 2 bases and the J gene lost 1 base, with 11 bases spanning the gap. The CDR3 is 15 residues long. Germline loops: CDR1 LGHNA, CDR2 YNFKEQ. The CDR3 sequence is CASSQTSTGNTEAFF. CDR3 nucleotides: TGTGCCAGCAGCCAAACTTCTACAGGGAACACTGAAGCTTTCTTT.

This clonotype has only a few counts. The chain carries TRBV7-2 and TRBJ1-3, with no clear D. CDR3 length equals 15 residues. V was shortened by 1 base and J by 3 bases, with 10 bases between the two germline ends. Germline lookup yields CDR1 SGHTA and CDR2 FQGNSA. CDR3 region: CASSLVVSDGNTIYF. CDR3 nucleotide sequence: TGTGCCAGCAGCTTAGTGGTCTCAGATGGAAACACCATATATTTT.

This chain joins TRBV28 and TRBJ2-2; weak D call: TRBD2 (6 bases). There are 16 residues in the CDR3. The germline V gene encodes CDR1 MDHEN and CDR2 SYDVKM. With 4 bases removed from V and 4 bases from J, the gap between germline ends came to 16 bases. The CDR3: CASSSPGSEGTGELFF. The CDR3 nucleotides are TGTGCCAGCAGTTCTCCCGGGAGCGAGGGCACCGGGGAGCTGTTTTTT.

This clonotype was seen a few times. This chain connects TRBV29-1 to TRBJ2-1; 7 bases align to TRBD2. The CDR3 has 15 residues. Germline loops: CDR1 SQVTM, CDR2 ANQGSEA. Trimming at V came to 3 bases and at J to 1 base, leaving 6 bases not matched to a gene. The CDR3 DNA reads TGCAGCGTTGACGCAGGGACTACATCCTACAATGAGCAGTTCTTC. Its protein product is CSVDAGTTSYNEQFF.

This clonotype was seen only a few times. The V call is TRBV9, the J call TRBJ2-7, with 8 bases lining up with TRBD2. The CDR3 has 15 residues. CDR1 and CDR2 (germline): SGDLS, YYNGEE. Losses at the gene ends were 0 bases for V and 4 bases for J; bases not matched to a gene: 6. The CDR3 here is CASSVDGIAGYEQYF. Here the CDR3 DNA reads TGTGCCAGCAGCGTAGATGGTATAGCGGGATACGAGCAGTACTTC.